This T cell receptor (beta chain) was documented in a study of T-cell reconstitution after alpha-beta-depleted transplantation in children. This clonotype came up a few times. Unique molecular identifiers were incorporated during preparation of the TCRbeta library. TCRdb reanalysed the PCR reads using MiXCR and keeps one entry per CDR3 protein. Of 450,000 to 550,000 distinct CDR3 sequences in the sample, 9.5% to 12% were seen once. Germline V gives CDR1 SGHVS, CDR2 FNYEAQ. The CDR3 has 16 residues. V lost 2 bases and J lost 8; bases outside the gene matches: 8. The sequenced sample was PBMCs, mostly from graft donor cells, obtained 180 days after TCRalphabeta/CD19-depleted stem cell transplant. The origin of this receptor is a female patient aged 2-9 years who had a stem cell transplant for aplastic anemia, so the T cells may come from the graft donor. This chain joins TRBV7-6 and TRBJ2-1; 11 bases agree with TRBD2. CDR3 nucleotide sequence: TGTGCCAGCAGCTTAAGACTAGCGGGATTGTCATATGAGCAGTTCTTC. Protein product: CASSLRLAGLSYEQFF.